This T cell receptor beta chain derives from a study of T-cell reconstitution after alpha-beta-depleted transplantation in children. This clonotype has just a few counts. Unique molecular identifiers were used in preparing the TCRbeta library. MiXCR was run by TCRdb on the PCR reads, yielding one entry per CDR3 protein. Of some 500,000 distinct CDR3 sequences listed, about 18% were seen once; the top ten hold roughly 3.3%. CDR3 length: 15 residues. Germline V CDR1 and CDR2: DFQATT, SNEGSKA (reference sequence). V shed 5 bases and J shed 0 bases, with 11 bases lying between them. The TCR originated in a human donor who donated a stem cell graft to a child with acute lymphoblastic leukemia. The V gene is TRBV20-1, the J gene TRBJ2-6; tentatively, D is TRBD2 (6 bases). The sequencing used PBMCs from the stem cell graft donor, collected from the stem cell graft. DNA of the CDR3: TGCAGTGCTCGGAGGGCCTCCTCTGGGGCCAACGTCCTGACTTTC. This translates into CSARRASSGANVLTF.